Listed here are 2 T cell receptor beta chains from one sample, sequenced in a study of T cell responses to AZD1222 COVID-19 vaccine. Clones were sequenced by immunoSEQ multiplex PCR, and TCRdb holds only the in-frame ones, with some missing. The repertoire holds roughly 28,000 clones, with under 90% as singletons. Sample: peripheral blood, taken on day 0 of AZD1222 vaccination. The receptor set was obtained from an adult in good health.

The chain is built from TRBV7-8 and TRBJ2-7; 8 positions match TRBD1. Per germline, CDR1 SGHVS and CDR2 FQNEAQ. CDR3 length equals 16 residues. With 6 bases clipped from V and 2 bases from J, the junction kept 12 bases outside the gene matches. CDR3 protein: CASSVGRTGLPYEQYF. DNA of the CDR3: TGTGCCAGCAGTGTAGGCCGGACAGGGCTTCCCTACGAGCAGTACTTC. Full variable domain (missing parts from reference TRBV7-8 and TRBJ2-7): GAGVSQSPRYKVAKRGQDVALRCDPISGHVSLFWYQQALGQGPEFLTYFQNEAQLDKSGLPSDRFFAERPEGSVSTLKIQRTQQEDSAVYLCASSVGRTGLPYEQYFGPGTRLTVT.

This chain joins TRBV7-9 and TRBJ2-4; D is uncertain. Trimming cost V 2 bases and J 7 bases, with 3 bases left between them. This CDR3 comprises 11 residues. CDR1 and CDR2 (germline): SEHNR, FQNEAQ (reference sequence). The CDR3 loop is CASSLTNIQYF. CDR3 in DNA: TGTGCCAGCAGCTTAACTAACATTCAGTACTTC.